This T cell receptor beta chain was observed in a study of human T cells and chemical hapten exposure. Across the study: Patients were mainly female, each with alopecia areata, totalis or universalis. Findings and limits, study-wide: There were significantly more large CDR3 similarity clusters among expanded TCRs than among controls. The number of TCRs above 1 in 1000 frequency did not change after DPC sensitization.

Deletions cut 2 bases from V and 4 bases from J, with 6 bases between. The CDR3 consists of 13 residues. Per the original methods: Sequenced samples showed a median of approximately 96,000 TCRs each, with counts running from roughly 23,000 to 700,000. MiXCR, applied by TCRdb to the RACE reads, yields one record per CDR3 protein. The V and J calls follow TCRdb's processing rather than the paper's. The data contain some 120,000 distinct CDR3 sequences, over 10% of them seen just once; the ten biggest clones take up over 1.1%. Time point denoted: patch test 1, 2 weeks after DPC sensitization. Treatment given: therapeutic diphenylcyclopropenone sensitization with weekly scalp DPC. The sample holds many counts of this clonotype. Its antigen remains unknown.

This chain uses TRBV12-3 or TRBV12-4 with TRBJ1-5; the D is unclear. The input for sequencing was whole blood, taken in connection with sensitization to the hapten diphenylcyclopropenone (DPC). The receptor's source is a woman in her fifties or sixties with alopecia areata. Some clones in this sample may be carry-over from other donors' samples. Written as DNA, the CDR3 is TGTGCCAGCAGTTTACGGAATAATCAGCCCCAGCATTTT. It encodes CASSLRNNQPQHF.